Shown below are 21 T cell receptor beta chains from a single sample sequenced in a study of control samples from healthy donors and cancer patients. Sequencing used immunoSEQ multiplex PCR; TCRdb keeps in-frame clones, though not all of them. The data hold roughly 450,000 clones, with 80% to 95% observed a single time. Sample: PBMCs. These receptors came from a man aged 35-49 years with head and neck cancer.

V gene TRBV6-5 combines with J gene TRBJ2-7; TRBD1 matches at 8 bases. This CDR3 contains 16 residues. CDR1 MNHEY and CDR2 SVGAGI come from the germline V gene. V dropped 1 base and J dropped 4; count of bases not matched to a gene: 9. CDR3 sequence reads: CASSYLRQGHSYEQYF. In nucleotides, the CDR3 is TGTGCCAGCAGTTACTTGCGACAGGGGCATTCATACGAGCAGTACTTC.

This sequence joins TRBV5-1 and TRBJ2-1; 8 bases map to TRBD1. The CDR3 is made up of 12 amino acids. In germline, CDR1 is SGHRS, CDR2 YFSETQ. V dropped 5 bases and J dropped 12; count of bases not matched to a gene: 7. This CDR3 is CASSFGQGSQFF. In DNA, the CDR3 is TGCGCCAGCAGTTTCGGACAGGGATCGCAGTTCTTC.

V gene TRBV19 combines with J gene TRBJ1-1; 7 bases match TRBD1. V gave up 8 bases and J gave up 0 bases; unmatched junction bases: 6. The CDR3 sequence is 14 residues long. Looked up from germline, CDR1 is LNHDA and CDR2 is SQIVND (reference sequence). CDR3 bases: TGTGCCAGTCAGGACAGGCCTATGAACACTGAAGCTTTCTTT. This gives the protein CASQDRPMNTEAFF.

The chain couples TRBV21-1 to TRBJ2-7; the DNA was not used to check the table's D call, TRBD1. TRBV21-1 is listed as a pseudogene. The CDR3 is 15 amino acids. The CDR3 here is CASGSAGKKRSEQYF. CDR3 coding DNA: TGTGCCAGCGGGTCTGCAGGGAAAAAAAGGAGCGAGCAGTACTTC.

CDR3 sequence reads: CASSVNVGSALFF. The CDR3 DNA reads as TGTGCCAGCAGCGTCAACGTAGGGTCGGCTCTGTTCTTC. This chain joins TRBV9 and TRBJ2-1; D is undetermined. This CDR3 contains 13 residues. Germline loops: CDR1 SGDLS, CDR2 YYNGEE. V lost 2 bases to trimming and J lost 15 bases, with 18 bases between them.

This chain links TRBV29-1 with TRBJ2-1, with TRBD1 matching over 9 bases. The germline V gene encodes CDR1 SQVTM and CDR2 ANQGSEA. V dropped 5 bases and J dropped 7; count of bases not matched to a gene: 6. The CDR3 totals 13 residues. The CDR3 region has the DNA TGCAGCGTTCGGGACAGGGTAAGGAATGAGCAGTTCTTC. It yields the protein CSVRDRVRNEQFF.

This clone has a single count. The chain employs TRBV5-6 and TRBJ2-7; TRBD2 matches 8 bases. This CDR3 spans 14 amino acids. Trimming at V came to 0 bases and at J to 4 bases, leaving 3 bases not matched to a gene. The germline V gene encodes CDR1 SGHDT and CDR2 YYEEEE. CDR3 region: CASSLGTSMYEQYF. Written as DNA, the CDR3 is TGTGCCAGCAGCTTGGGGACTAGCATGTACGAGCAGTACTTC.

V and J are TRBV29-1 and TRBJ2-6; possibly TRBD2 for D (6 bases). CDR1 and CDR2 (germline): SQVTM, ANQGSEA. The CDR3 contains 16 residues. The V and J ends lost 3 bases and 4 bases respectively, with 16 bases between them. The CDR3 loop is CSVDLGTVMGANVLTF. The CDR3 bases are TGCAGCGTTGACCTGGGGACTGTTATGGGGGCCAACGTCCTGACTTTC.

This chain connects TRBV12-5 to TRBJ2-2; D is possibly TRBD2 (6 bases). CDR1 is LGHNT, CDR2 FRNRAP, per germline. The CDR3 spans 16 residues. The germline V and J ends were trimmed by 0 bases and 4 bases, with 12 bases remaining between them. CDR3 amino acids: CASGLVLGSGTGELFF. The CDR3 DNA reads TGTGCTAGTGGTTTGGTACTCGGGAGTGGCACCGGGGAGCTGTTTTTT.

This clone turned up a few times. In DNA, the CDR3 is TGTGCCAGCAGTTACGGTTCAGGGAGGTACACCTTC. Amino acid sequence: CASSYGSGRYTF. V usage is TRBV6-5 and J usage is TRBJ1-2; possible D gene TRBD1, 5 bases. Per germline, CDR1 MNHEY and CDR2 SVGAGI. The CDR3 runs to 12 residues. Trimming took 2 bases from V and 11 from J, leaving 12 bases between them.

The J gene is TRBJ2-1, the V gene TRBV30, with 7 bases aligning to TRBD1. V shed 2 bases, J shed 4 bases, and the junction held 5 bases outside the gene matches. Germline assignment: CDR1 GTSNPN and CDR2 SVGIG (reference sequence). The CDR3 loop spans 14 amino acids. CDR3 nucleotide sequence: TGTGCCTGGAGTAAAGGGGGCAGGTACAATGAGCAGTTCTTC. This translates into CAWSKGGRYNEQFF.

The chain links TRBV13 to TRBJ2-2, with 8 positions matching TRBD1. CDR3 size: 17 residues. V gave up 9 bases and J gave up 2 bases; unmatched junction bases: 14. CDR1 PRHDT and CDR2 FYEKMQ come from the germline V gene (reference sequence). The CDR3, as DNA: TGTGCCAGTCACTATACCCGGGGGACAGGCAACACCGGGGAGCTGTTTTTT. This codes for CASHYTRGTGNTGELFF. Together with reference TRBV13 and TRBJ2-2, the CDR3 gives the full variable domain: AAGVIQSPRHLIKEKRETATLKCYPIPRHDTVYWYQQGPGQDPQFLISFYEKMQSDKGSIPDRFSAQQFSDYHSELNMSSLELGDSALYFCASHYTRGTGNTGELFFGEGSRLTVL.

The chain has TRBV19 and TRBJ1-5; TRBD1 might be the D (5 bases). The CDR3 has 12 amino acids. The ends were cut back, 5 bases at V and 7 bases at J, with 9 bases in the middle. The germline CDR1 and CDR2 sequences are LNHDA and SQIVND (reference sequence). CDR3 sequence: CASSFRAQPQHF. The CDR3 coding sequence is TGTGCCAGTAGTTTCAGGGCCCAGCCCCAGCATTTT. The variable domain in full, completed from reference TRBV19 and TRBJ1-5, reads DGGITQSPKYLFRKEGQNVTLSCEQNLNHDAMYWYRQDPGQGLRLIYYSQIVNDFQKGDIAEGYSVSREKKESFPLTVTSAQKNPTAFYLCASSFRAQPQHFGDGTRLSIL.

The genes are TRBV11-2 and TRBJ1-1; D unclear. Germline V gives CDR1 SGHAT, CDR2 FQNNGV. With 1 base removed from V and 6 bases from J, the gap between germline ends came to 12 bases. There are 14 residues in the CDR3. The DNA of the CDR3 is TGTGCCAGCAGCTTAGGAGGAGGGCTCGCTGAAGCTTTCTTT. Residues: CASSLGGGLAEAFF.

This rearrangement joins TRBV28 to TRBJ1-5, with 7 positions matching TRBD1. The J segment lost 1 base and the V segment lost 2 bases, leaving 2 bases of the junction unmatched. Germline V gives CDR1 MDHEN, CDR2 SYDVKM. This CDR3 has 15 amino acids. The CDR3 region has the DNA TGTGCCAGCAGTTTAGAGGGGGCGAGCAATCAGCCCCAGCATTTT. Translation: CASSLEGASNQPQHF.

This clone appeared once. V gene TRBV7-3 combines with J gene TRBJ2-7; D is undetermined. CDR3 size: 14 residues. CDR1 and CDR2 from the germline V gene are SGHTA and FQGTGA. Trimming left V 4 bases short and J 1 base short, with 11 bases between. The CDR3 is CASSSSALSYEQYF. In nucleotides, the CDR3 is TGTGCCAGCAGCTCCTCAGCGTTGTCCTACGAGCAGTACTTC.

The CDR3 sequence: CASGLFPETEKLFF. CDR3 in DNA: TGTGCTAGTGGTTTATTCCCGGAGACGGAAAAACTGTTTTTT. The J gene is TRBJ1-4, the V gene TRBV12-5; unclear D gene. Trimming stripped 3 bases from V and 8 bases from J, with 13 bases between. The CDR3 is made up of 14 amino acids. Germline CDR1 reads LGHNT; CDR2 reads FRNRAP.

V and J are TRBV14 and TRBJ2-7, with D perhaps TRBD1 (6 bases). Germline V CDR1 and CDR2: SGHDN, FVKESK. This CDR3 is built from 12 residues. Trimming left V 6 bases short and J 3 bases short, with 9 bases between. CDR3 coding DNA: TGTGCCAGCAGAGGACAGAACTACGAGCAGTACTTC. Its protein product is CASRGQNYEQYF.

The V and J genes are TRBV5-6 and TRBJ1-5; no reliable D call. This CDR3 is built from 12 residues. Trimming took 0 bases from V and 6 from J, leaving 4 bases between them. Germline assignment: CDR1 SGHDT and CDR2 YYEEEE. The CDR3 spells CASSLGAQPQHF. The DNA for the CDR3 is TGTGCCAGCAGCTTGGGTGCTCAGCCCCAGCATTTT.

CDR3: CATRLGGGSPLHF. CDR3 nucleotide sequence: TGTGCCACCAGGTTGGGCGGGGGGTCACCCCTCCACTTT. The gene calls are TRBV28 and TRBJ1-6; D might be TRBD1 (5 bases). The CDR3 is 13 residues long. The V and J ends lost 10 bases and 10 bases respectively, with 17 bases between them. The germline V gene encodes CDR1 MDHEN and CDR2 SYDVKM.

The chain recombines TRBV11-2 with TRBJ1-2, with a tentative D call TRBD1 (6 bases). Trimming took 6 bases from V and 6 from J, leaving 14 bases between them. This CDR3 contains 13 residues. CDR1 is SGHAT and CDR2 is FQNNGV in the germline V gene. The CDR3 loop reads CASSPQGMDGYTF. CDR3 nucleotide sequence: TGTGCCAGCAGTCCACAGGGAATGGATGGCTACACCTTC.